This TCR beta chain was found in a study of OX40 agonist ivuxolimab in advanced cancers. Findings and caveats of the study: Compared with CD4+, CD8+ T cells on average had more expanded clones. Low normalized T-cell clonal expansion was additionally recorded for some nonresponders. Among the lowest peripheral clonal expansion occurred in 0.1-3.0 mg/kg partial responders.

This CDR3 has 18 amino acids. V dropped 1 base and J dropped 2; count of bases not matched to a gene: 11. The germline V gene encodes CDR1 MGHRA and CDR2 YSYEKL. About this clone itself: Its target is unknown.

Generated by immunoSEQ multiplex PCR, the TCRdb table keeps only in-frame clones and is missing some. The data hold 80,000 to 85,000 clones, with around 80% observed a single time. Blood specimens came from baseline, cycle 4 day 1, and cycle 7 day 1. The material was CD4+ or CD8+ T cells sorted from blood, obtained in a trial of the OX40 agonist ivuxolimab. The chain couples TRBV4-1 to TRBJ2-3; 8 nucleotides agree with TRBD2. The sequence derives from an adult with an advanced solid tumor such as melanoma, head and neck, liver or kidney cancer. The CDR3: CASSQGYQRELDTDTQYF. The CDR3 DNA reads as TGCGCCAGCAGCCAAGGGTACCAGCGGGAGCTGGACACAGATACGCAGTATTTT.